This is a list of T cell receptor beta chains from one sample in a study of cytomegalovirus exposure and HLA in healthy donors. TCRdb's table, derived via immunoSEQ multiplex PCR, lists solely in-frame clones and lacks some. The sample gives about 140,000 clones, roughly 70% of which show up once; over 9.5% is in the top ten. Sequencing was performed on PBMCs. These receptors were collected from a young man in good health and CMV-seropositive. Both conserved end residues are part of each CDR3. D genes are given only for firm matches. Size values are once, few and many counts, or a class for expanded clones, and some rows have none.

CDR3 protein: CASSPSAGGGRDTQYF; CDR3 DNA: TGTGCCAGCTCACCAAGCGCCGGGGGCGGGAGAGATACGCAGTATTTT; V gene: TRBV18; J gene: TRBJ2-3; D gene: NA; clone size: once
CDR3 protein: CASSFLVGVGELFF; CDR3 DNA: TGTGCCAGCAGCTTCCTAGTCGGGGTCGGGGAGCTGTTTTTT; V gene: TRBV7-3; J gene: TRBJ2-2; D gene: NA; clone size: NA
CDR3 protein: CASTLGASSYEQYF; CDR3 DNA: TGTGCCAGCACCCTAGGGGCCAGTTCCTACGAGCAGTACTTC; V gene: TRBV6-1; J gene: TRBJ2-7; D gene: NA; clone size: NA
CDR3 protein: CASSGSTGRGGYTF; CDR3 DNA: TGTGCCAGCAGCGGATCGACAGGGCGAGGGGGCTACACCTTC; V gene: TRBV9; J gene: TRBJ1-2; D gene: TRBD1; clone size: NA
CDR3 protein: CASSLLQDEAFF; CDR3 DNA: TGTGCCAGCAGCTTGTTACAGGATGAAGCTTTCTTT; V gene: TRBV5-4; J gene: TRBJ1-1; D gene: NA; clone size: NA
CDR3 protein: CASSLSSQETQYF; CDR3 DNA: TGTGCTAGCAGCTTGTCCTCCCAAGAGACCCAGTACTTC; V gene: TRBV7-7; J gene: TRBJ2-5; D gene: NA; clone size: NA
CDR3 protein: CASRPTSGSSYEQYF; CDR3 DNA: TGTGCCAGCAGGCCAACTAGCGGGAGCTCCTACGAGCAGTACTTC; V gene: TRBV2; J gene: TRBJ2-7; D gene: TRBD2; clone size: NA
CDR3 protein: CASSLRGTGGIDEQYF; CDR3 DNA: TGCGCCAGCAGCCTACGGGGGACAGGGGGCATCGACGAGCAGTACTTC; V gene: TRBV4-1; J gene: TRBJ2-7; D gene: TRBD1; clone size: NA
CDR3 protein: CASSARDGHSYEQYF; CDR3 DNA: TGTGCCAGCAGCGCGCGGGACGGGCACTCCTACGAGCAGTACTTC; V gene: TRBV9; J gene: TRBJ2-7; D gene: NA; clone size: NA
CDR3 protein: CASSLSRDSREQYF; CDR3 DNA: TGTGCCAGCAGTTTATCACGGGACAGTCGCGAGCAGTACTTC; V gene: TRBV27; J gene: TRBJ2-7; D gene: TRBD1; clone size: NA